This T cell receptor (beta chain) was sequenced in a study of blood T cell repertoires in COVID-19. Study at large: PBMCs, B-cell-depleted T cells, or T cells provided the cDNA or gDNA that made up the material.

Authors' methods: Estimates of nucleated cell counts were drawn from the amplification of reference gene primers. Profiling relied on immunoSEQ multiplex PCR, and the TCRdb table lists in-frame clones only, not all of them. That table is the source of V, J and clone size, and D and trimming were worked out from the DNA. Here the sample spans 270,000 or so clones, over 80% being singletons. From germline, CDR1 is KGHSH and CDR2 LQKENI. The CDR3 is 17 amino acids. V trimming: 3 bases; J trimming: 4 bases; junction bases outside the gene matches: 11. Participants were aged about 18 to 89 years from about 25 US areas. Cohorts were determined from participant-reported clinical history.

This receptor was identified in a woman aged 30 to 39 with acute COVID-19. The chain uses TRBV18 and TRBJ2-3, with 9 bases identical to TRBD1. The sample was PBMCs or T cells enriched from blood (not recorded which). CDR3 sequence reads: CASSPPTTGGRADTQYF. CDR3 DNA: TGTGCCAGCTCACCGCCGACGACAGGGGGTCGGGCAGATACGCAGTATTTT.